The clone carrying this T cell receptor beta chain was seen a few times. What it binds is unknown. This specimen belongs to a study of CD8 T cells in ankylosing spondylitis. General study points: Blood of patients with ankylosing spondylitis appeared to be characterized by a TCR beta motif of about 8 highly homologous variants. The clones that were linked to disease were reported to be significantly enriched in matched synovial fluid samples from ankylosing spondylitis patients.

The TCR beta libraries were generated through quantitative 5'-RACE incorporating molecular barcodes. Using its own MiXCR run on the 5' RACE reads, TCRdb lists one record per CDR3 protein. Here the sample spans a few hundred thousand distinct CDR3 sequences, less than 25% being singletons. V shed 5 bases and J 8 bases; nucleotides not matched to a gene: 4. This CDR3 has 15 residues. The germline gives CDR1 ENHRY, CDR2 SYGVKD. The genes are TRBV10-3 and TRBJ2-2; 14 nucleotides match TRBD2. The TCR sequence derives from a female donor with ankylosing spondylitis or in good health (not recorded which). Sequencing was performed on blood, either unsorted or a sorted T cell fraction (not recorded which). In DNA, the CDR3 is TGTGCCATCAGTCAGGGACTAGCGGGAGCTGGGGAGCTGTTTTTT. Protein sequence: CAISQGLAGAGELFF.